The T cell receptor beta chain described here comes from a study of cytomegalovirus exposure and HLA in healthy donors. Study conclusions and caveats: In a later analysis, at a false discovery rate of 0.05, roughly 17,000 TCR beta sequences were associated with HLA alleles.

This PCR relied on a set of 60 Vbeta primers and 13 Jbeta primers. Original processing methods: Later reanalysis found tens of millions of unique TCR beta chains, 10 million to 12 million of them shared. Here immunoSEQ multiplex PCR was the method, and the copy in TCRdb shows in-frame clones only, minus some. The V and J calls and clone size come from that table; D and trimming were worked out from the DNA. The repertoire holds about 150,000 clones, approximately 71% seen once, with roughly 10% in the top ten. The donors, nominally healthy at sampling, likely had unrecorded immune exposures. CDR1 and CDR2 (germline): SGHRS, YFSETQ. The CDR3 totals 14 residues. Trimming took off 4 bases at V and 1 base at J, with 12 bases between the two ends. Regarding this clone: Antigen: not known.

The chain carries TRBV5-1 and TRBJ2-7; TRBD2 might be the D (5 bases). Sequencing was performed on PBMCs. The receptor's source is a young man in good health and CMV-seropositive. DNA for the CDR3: TGCGCCAGCAGCCCTCTGGACTTTTCCTACGAGCAGTACTTC. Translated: CASSPLDFSYEQYF.